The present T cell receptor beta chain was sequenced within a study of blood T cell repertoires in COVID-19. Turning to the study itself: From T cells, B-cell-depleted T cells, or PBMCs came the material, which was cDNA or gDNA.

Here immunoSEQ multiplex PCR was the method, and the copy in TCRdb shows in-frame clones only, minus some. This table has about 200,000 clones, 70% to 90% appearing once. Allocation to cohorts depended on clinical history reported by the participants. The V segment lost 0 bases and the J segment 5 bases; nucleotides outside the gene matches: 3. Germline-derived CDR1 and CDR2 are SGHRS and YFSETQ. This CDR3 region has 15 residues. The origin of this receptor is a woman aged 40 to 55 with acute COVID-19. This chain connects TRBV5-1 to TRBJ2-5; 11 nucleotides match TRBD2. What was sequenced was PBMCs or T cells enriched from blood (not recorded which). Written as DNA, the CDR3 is TGCGCCAGCAGCTTGGGACGGACTAGCGGGGAGACCCAGTACTTC. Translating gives CASSLGRTSGETQYF.